The rows below give T cell receptor beta chains drawn from one sample of a study of early T cells in non-severe SARS-CoV-2 infection. TCRdb re-derived calls from the 5' RACE reads in MiXCR, one entry per CDR3 protein. Among around 60,000 distinct CDR3 sequences listed, 20% to 25% were seen once. The starting material was whole blood, obtained at baseline. These receptors all come from an adult who was a healthcare worker with PCR-confirmed SARS-CoV-2 infection or an uninfected control (not recorded which). The CDR3 runs from the conserved cysteine through the conserved F or W. D genes are given only for firm matches. Clone size is stated in some rows and not others, as once, few, many or a class when expanded.

CDR3 protein: CASSQTGGITDTQYF
CDR3 DNA: TGTGCCAGCAGTCAAACAGGGGGCATAACAGATACGCAGTATTTT
J gene: TRBJ2-3
CDR3 length: 15
V gene: TRBV11-2
clone size: few
D gene: TRBD1

CDR3 protein: CASSLVGREQYF
CDR3 DNA: TGTGCCAGCAGCTTGGTTGGCAGGGAGCAGTACTTC
J gene: TRBJ2-7
CDR3 length: 12
V gene: TRBV5-6
clone size: -
D gene: -

CDR3 protein: CSASANEQFF
CDR3 DNA: TGCAGTGCTAGTGCTAATGAGCAGTTCTTC
J gene: TRBJ2-1
CDR3 length: 10
V gene: TRBV20-1
clone size: many
D gene: -

CDR3 protein: CASSLSGVGTQYF
CDR3 DNA: TGTGCCAGCAGTTTATCAGGGGTAGGGACCCAGTACTTC
J gene: TRBJ2-5
CDR3 length: 13
V gene: TRBV27
clone size: -
D gene: -

CDR3 protein: CASSTSDRGDTEAFF
CDR3 DNA: TGTGCCAGTAGTACCTCGGACAGGGGCGACACTGAAGCTTTCTTT
J gene: TRBJ1-1
CDR3 length: 15
V gene: TRBV19
clone size: few
D gene: TRBD1

CDR3 protein: CAWSVGHGEPLHF
CDR3 DNA: TGTGCCTGGAGTGTCGGTCATGGGGAACCCCTCCACTTT
J gene: TRBJ1-6
CDR3 length: 13
V gene: TRBV30
clone size: few
D gene: -

CDR3 protein: CASSPSEGVPEAFF
CDR3 DNA: TGTGCCAGCAGCCCGTCAGAGGGGGTGCCTGAAGCTTTCTTT
J gene: TRBJ1-1
CDR3 length: 14
V gene: TRBV7-9
clone size: -
D gene: -

CDR3 protein: CASSLDSLQETQYF
CDR3 DNA: TGTGCCAGCAGTCTGGACAGTCTTCAAGAGACCCAGTACTTC
J gene: TRBJ2-5
CDR3 length: 14
V gene: TRBV2
clone size: few
D gene: -

CDR3 protein: CSARDRFLYNEQFF
CDR3 DNA: TGCAGTGCTAGAGATCGTTTTCTATACAATGAGCAGTTCTTC
J gene: TRBJ2-1
CDR3 length: 14
V gene: TRBV20-1
clone size: -
D gene: -

CDR3 protein: CAISEFPGGSKNTEAFF
CDR3 DNA: TGTGCCATCAGTGAATTTCCGGGGGGCAGCAAGAACACTGAAGCTTTCTTT
J gene: TRBJ1-1
CDR3 length: 17
V gene: TRBV10-3
clone size: -
D gene: -

CDR3 protein: CAISPGQGYEQYF
CDR3 DNA: TGTGCCATCAGTCCCGGACAGGGCTACGAGCAGTACTTC
J gene: TRBJ2-7
CDR3 length: 13
V gene: TRBV10-3
clone size: few
D gene: TRBD1

CDR3 protein: CASSVGDGGLAATGELFF
CDR3 DNA: TGTGCCAGCAGCGTAGGGGATGGGGGACTAGCGGCCACCGGGGAGCTGTTTTTT
J gene: TRBJ2-2
CDR3 length: 18
V gene: TRBV9
clone size: -
D gene: TRBD2

CDR3 protein: CASSPNTGDTGELFF
CDR3 DNA: TGTGCCAGCAGTCCCAATACAGGGGACACCGGGGAGCTGTTTTTT
J gene: TRBJ2-2
CDR3 length: 15
V gene: TRBV12-3/TRBV12-4
clone size: few
D gene: TRBD1

CDR3 protein: CASSFSEGETQYF
CDR3 DNA: TGTGCCAGCAGCTTCAGTGAGGGGGAGACCCAGTACTTC
J gene: TRBJ2-5
CDR3 length: 13
V gene: TRBV7-9
clone size: -
D gene: -

CDR3 protein: CASSPRNTNNEKLFF
CDR3 DNA: TGCGCCAGCAGCCCCCGGAACACTAATAATGAAAAACTGTTTTTT
J gene: TRBJ1-4
CDR3 length: 15
V gene: TRBV4-1
clone size: -
D gene: -

CDR3 protein: CASLRGLSYNEQFF
CDR3 DNA: TGTGCTAGCCTGCGGGGGCTCTCCTACAATGAGCAGTTCTTC
J gene: TRBJ2-1
CDR3 length: 14
V gene: TRBV12-5
clone size: -
D gene: -

CDR3 protein: CAWNRAGHEQYF
CDR3 DNA: TGTGCCTGGAACAGGGCGGGCCACGAGCAGTACTTC
J gene: TRBJ2-7
CDR3 length: 12
V gene: TRBV30
clone size: few
D gene: -

CDR3 protein: CASREDTEAFF
CDR3 DNA: TGCGCCAGCAGGGAGGACACTGAAGCTTTCTTT
J gene: TRBJ1-1
CDR3 length: 11
V gene: TRBV5-1
clone size: -
D gene: -

CDR3 protein: CASNNGAQYGYTF
CDR3 DNA: TGTGCCAGCAATAATGGAGCTCAGTATGGCTACACCTTC
J gene: TRBJ1-2
CDR3 length: 13
V gene: TRBV25-1
clone size: many
D gene: -

CDR3 protein: CASSQATDTPQHF
CDR3 DNA: TGTGCCAGCAGCCAAGCGACCGATACGCCCCAGCATTTT
J gene: TRBJ1-5
CDR3 length: 13
V gene: TRBV3-1
clone size: -
D gene: -

CDR3 protein: CASSPDRASYNEQFF
CDR3 DNA: TGTGCCAGCAGTCCTGACAGGGCCTCCTACAATGAGCAGTTCTTC
J gene: TRBJ2-1
CDR3 length: 15
V gene: TRBV7-2
clone size: -
D gene: TRBD1

CDR3 protein: CASSLLSAGVWSETQYF
CDR3 DNA: TGCGCCAGCAGCTTGCTGTCAGCGGGGGTTTGGTCAGAGACCCAGTACTTC
J gene: TRBJ2-5
CDR3 length: 17
V gene: TRBV5-1
clone size: -
D gene: TRBD2

CDR3 protein: CASSRDPSGQNEQFF
CDR3 DNA: TGCGCCAGCAGCCGAGACCCTAGCGGGCAAAATGAGCAGTTCTTC
J gene: TRBJ2-1
CDR3 length: 15
V gene: TRBV4-1
clone size: -
D gene: TRBD2